This TCR beta chain was sequenced for a study of T cells in Graves' hyperthyroidism and ophthalmopathy. Background on the study: Blood was drawn when the patient was first diagnosed and still untreated.

This CDR3 region has 11 residues. The germline V and J ends were trimmed by 10 bases and 8 bases, with 14 bases remaining between them. Germline V gene lookup returns CDR1 SGHTA and CDR2 FQGNSA. Researchers amplified the TCR beta CDR3 regions from RNA transcripts. The TCR CDR3 was amplified in a first-round RT-PCR using the HTBI primer set. TCRdb reprocessed the multiplex PCR reads via MiXCR and lists one record per CDR3 protein. The sample contains roughly 700,000 distinct CDR3 sequences, 30% to 40% of which appear only once. Study-wide points: Most clonotypes expanded in the thyroid (above 0.001) were also present in blood. A model of 13 V-J pairs discriminated ophthalmopathy from stable hyperthyroidism.

Newly diagnosed hyperthyroidism patients aged 18 to 65 years had disease lasting under 2 months. This clonotype was picked up many times. Its matching antigen is unknown. The sequenced sample was blood. The receptor was derived from a woman between 35 and 50 years old with Graves' hyperthyroidism. This chain connects TRBV7-2 to TRBJ1-1, with D perhaps matching TRBD1 (5 bases). CDR3: CATKAREEAFF. CDR3 DNA: TGTGCCACCAAAGCCAGGGAGGAAGCTTTCTTT.